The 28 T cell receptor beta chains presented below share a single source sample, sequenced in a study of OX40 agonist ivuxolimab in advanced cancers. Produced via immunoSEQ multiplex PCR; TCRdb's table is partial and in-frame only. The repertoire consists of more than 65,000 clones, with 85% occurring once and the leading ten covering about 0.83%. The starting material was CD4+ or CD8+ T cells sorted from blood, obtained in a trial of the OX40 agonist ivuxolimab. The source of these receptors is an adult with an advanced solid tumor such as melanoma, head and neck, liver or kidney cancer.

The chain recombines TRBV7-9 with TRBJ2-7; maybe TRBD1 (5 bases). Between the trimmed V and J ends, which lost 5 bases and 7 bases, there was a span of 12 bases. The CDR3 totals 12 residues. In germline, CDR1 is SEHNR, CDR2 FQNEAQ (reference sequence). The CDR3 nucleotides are TGTGCCAGCAGCCAGGGTTCTGGGGAGCAGTACTTC. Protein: CASSQGSGEQYF.

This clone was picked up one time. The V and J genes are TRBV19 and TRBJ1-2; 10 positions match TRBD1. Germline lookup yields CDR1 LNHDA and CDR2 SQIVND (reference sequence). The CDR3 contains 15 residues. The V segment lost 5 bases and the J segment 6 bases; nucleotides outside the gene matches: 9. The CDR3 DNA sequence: TGTGCCAGTAGTGAAGGGGGGACAGGGGATAATGGCTACACCTTC. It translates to CASSEGGTGDNGYTF.

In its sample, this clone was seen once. CDR3 sequence reads: CASSPETNPGYEQYF. CDR3 nucleotides: TGTGCCAGCTCCCCTGAGACAAATCCGGGGTACGAGCAGTACTTC. This chain uses TRBV18 with TRBJ2-7; TRBD2 is a possible D gene (5 bases). The germline V gene has CDR1 KGHSH and CDR2 LQKENI. There are 15 residues in the CDR3. The V gene lost 6 bases and the J gene lost 4 bases, with 19 bases spanning the gap.

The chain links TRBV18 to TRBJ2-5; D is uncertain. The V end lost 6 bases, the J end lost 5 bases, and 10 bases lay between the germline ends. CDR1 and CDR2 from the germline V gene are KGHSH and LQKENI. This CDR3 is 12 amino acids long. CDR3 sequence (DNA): TGTGCCAGCTCTCGTGCGTCCGAGACCCAGTACTTC. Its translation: CASSRASETQYF.

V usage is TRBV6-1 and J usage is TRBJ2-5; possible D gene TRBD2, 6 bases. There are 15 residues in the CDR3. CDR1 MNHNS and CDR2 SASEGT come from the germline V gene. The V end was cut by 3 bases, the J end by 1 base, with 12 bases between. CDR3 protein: CASSDRGTPQETQYF. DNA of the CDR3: TGTGCCAGCAGTGACCGGGGGACGCCCCAAGAGACCCAGTACTTC.

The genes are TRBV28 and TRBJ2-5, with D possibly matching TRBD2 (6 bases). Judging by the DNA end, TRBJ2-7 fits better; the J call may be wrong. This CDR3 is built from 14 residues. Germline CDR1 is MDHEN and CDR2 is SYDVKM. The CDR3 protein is CASHFGTAVYEQYF. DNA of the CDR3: TGTGCCTCCCACTTCGGGACTGCCGTCTACGAGCAGTACTTC.

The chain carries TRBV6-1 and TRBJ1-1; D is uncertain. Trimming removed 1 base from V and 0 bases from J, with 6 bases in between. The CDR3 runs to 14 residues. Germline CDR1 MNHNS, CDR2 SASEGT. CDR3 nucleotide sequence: TGTGCCAGCAGTGAAGACTGGGTGAACACTGAAGCTTTCTTT. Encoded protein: CASSEDWVNTEAFF.

The CDR3 here is CASSPWDSTDTQYF. CDR3 DNA sequence: TGTGCCAGCAGCCCATGGGACTCCACAGATACGCAGTATTTT. The rearrangement uses TRBV7-9 and TRBJ2-3; TRBD2 might be the D (6 bases). V lost 5 bases, J lost 2 bases, and 11 bases lay in between. CDR3 length: 14 residues. CDR1 and CDR2 from the germline V gene are SEHNR and FQNEAQ (reference sequence).

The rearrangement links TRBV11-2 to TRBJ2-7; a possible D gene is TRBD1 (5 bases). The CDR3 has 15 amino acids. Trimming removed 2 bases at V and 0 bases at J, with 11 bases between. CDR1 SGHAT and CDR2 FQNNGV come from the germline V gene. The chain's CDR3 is CASSLQGVGSYEQYF. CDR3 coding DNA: TGTGCCAGCAGCTTACAAGGGGTCGGCTCCTACGAGCAGTACTTC.

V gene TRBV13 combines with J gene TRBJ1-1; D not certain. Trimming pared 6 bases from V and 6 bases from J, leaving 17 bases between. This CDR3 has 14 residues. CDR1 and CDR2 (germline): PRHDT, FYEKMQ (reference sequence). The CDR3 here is CASRVRSGWAEAFF. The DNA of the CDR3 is TGTGCCAGCAGGGTCAGATCCGGTTGGGCTGAAGCTTTCTTT.

CDR3 sequence (DNA): TGTGCCAGTAGTATTGGAGGCTATAGCAATCAGCCCCAGCATTTT. This sequence encodes CASSIGGYSNQPQHF. The rearrangement links TRBV19 to TRBJ1-5, with unresolved D. CDR3 length: 15 residues. From germline, CDR1 is LNHDA and CDR2 SQIVND (reference sequence). V was clipped by 3 bases and J by 0 bases, with 9 bases between them.

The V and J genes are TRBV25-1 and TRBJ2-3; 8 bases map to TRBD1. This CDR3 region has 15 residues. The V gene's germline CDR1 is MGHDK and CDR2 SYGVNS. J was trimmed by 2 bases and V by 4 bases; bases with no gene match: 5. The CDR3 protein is CASSAYRGITDTQYF. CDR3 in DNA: TGTGCCAGCAGTGCCTACAGGGGGATCACAGATACGCAGTATTTT.

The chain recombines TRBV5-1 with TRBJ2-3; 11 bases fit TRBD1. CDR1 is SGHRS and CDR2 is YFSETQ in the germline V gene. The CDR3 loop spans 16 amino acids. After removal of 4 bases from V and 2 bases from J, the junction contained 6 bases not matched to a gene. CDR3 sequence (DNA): TGCGCCAGCAGCCGACTGGACAGGGGGCCCACAGATACGCAGTATTTT. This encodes CASSRLDRGPTDTQYF.

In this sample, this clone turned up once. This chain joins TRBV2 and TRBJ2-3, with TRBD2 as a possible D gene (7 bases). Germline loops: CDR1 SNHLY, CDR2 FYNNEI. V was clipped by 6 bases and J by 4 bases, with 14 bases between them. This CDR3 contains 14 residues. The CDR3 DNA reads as TGTGCCAGCAGGCGGGGGCTGGGGGCAGATACGCAGTATTTT. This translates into CASRRGLGADTQYF.

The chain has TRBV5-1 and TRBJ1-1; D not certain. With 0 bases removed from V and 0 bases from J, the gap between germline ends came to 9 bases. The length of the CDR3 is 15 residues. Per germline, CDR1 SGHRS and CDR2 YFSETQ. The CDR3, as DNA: TGCGCCAGCAGCTTGGTGCCCTTTATGAACACTGAAGCTTTCTTT. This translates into CASSLVPFMNTEAFF.

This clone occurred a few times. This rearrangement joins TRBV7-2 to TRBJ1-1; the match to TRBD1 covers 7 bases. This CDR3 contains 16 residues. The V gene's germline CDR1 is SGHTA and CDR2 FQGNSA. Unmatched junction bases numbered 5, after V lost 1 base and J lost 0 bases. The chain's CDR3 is CASSLVQGQLNTEAFF. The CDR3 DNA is TGTGCCAGCAGCTTAGTTCAGGGACAGCTGAACACTGAAGCTTTCTTT.

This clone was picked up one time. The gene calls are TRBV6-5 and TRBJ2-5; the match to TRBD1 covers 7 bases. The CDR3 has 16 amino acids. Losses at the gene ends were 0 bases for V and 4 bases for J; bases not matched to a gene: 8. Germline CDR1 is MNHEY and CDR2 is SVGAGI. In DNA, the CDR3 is TGTGCCAGCAGTTACTCCGGGGACAGTGGGGGAGAGACCCAGTACTTC. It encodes CASSYSGDSGGETQYF.

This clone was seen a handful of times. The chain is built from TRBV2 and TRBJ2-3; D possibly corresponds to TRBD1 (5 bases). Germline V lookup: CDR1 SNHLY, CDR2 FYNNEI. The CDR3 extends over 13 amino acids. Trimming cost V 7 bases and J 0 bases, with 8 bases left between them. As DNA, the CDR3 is TGTGCCAGCAAGCGACAGAGCACAGATACGCAGTATTTT. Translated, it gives CASKRQSTDTQYF.

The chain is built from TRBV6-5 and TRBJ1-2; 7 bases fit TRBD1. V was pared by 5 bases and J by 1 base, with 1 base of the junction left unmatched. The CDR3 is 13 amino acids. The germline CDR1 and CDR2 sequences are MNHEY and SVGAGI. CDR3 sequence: CASSRDSNYGYTF. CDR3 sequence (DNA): TGTGCCAGCAGTCGGGACAGTAACTATGGCTACACCTTC.

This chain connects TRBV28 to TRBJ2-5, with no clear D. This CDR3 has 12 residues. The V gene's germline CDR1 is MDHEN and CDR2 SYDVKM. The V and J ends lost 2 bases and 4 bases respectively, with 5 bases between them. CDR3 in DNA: TGTGCCAGCAGTTTACCAGCAGAGACCCAGTACTTC. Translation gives CASSLPAETQYF.

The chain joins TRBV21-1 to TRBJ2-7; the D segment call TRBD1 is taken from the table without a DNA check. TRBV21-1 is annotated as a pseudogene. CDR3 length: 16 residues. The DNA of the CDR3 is TGTGCCAGCAGCAAAGGGGGGCCAGGGGGAACCTACGAGCAGTACTTC. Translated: CASSKGGPGGTYEQYF.

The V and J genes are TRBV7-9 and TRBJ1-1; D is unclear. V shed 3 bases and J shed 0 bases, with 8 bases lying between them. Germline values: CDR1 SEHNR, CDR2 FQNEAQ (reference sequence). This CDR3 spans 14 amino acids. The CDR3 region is CASSFNNMNTEAFF. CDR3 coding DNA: TGTGCCAGCAGCTTCAACAATATGAACACTGAAGCTTTCTTT. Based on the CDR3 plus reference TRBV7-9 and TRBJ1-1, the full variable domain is DTGVSQNPRHKITKRGQNVTFRCDPISEHNRLYWYRQTLGQGPEFLTYFQNEAQLEKSRLLSDRFSAERPKGSFSTLEIQRTEQGDSAMYLCASSFNNMNTEAFFGQGTRLTVV.

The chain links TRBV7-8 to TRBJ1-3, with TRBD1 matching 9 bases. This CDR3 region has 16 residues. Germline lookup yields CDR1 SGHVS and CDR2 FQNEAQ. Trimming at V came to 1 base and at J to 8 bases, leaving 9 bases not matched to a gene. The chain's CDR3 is CASSLEGTGGGDTIYF. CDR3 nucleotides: TGTGCCAGCAGCTTAGAAGGCACAGGGGGCGGAGACACCATATATTTT.

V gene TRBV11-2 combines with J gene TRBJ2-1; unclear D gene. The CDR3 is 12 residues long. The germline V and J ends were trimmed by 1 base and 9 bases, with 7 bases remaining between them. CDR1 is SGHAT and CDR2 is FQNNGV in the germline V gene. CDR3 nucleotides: TGTGCCAGCAGCTTAGTAGTTGGTGAGCAGTTCTTC. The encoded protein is CASSLVVGEQFF.

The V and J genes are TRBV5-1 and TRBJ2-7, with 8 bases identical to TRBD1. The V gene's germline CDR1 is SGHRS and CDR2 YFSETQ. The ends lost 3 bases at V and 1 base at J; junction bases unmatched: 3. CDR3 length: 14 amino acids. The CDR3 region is CASSSGQASYEQYF. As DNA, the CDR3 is TGCGCCAGCAGCTCGGGACAGGCTTCCTACGAGCAGTACTTC. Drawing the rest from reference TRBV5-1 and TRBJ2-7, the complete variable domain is KAGVTQTPRYLIKTRGQQVTLSCSPISGHRSVSWYQQTPGQGLQFLFEYFSETQRNKGNFPGRFSGRQFSNSRSEMNVSTLELGDSALYLCASSSGQASYEQYFGPGTRLTVT.

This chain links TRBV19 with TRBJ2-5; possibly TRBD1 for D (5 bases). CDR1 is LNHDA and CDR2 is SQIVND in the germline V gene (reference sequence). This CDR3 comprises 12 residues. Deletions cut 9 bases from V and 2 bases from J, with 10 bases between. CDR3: CASATDQETQYF. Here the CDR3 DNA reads TGTGCCAGCGCGACAGATCAAGAGACCCAGTACTTC.

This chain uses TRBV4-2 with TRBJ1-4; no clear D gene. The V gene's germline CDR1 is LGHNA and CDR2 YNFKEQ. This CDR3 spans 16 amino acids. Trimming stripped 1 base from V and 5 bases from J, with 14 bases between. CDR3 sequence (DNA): TGTGCCAGCAGCCAAGGCGTGGGCAGGACCAATGAAAAACTGTTTTTT. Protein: CASSQGVGRTNEKLFF.

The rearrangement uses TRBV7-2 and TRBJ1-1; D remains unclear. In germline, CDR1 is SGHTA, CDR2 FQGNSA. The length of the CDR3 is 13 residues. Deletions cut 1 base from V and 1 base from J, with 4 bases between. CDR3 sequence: CASSLDRNTEAFF. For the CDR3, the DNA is TGTGCCAGCAGCTTAGACAGGAACACTGAAGCTTTCTTT.